What follows are 7 T cell receptor beta chains derived from one specimen sequenced in a study of blood T cell repertoires in COVID-19. Profiled with immunoSEQ multiplex PCR; TCRdb holds only in-frame clones, not every one. The data hold approximately 210,000 clones, with roughly 90% observed a single time. The sequenced material came from peripheral blood. The origin of the receptors is a woman aged 70-85 years with acute or convalescent COVID-19.

J is TRBJ2-3 and V is TRBV7-6; TRBD2 matches at 7 bases. From germline, CDR1 is SGHVS and CDR2 FNYEAQ. V lost 5 bases to trimming and J lost 5 bases; unmatched junction nucleotides: 10. The CDR3 is made up of 15 amino acids. The CDR3 nucleotides read TGTGCCAGCAGCCCATTGCCAGCGGGACGAGATACGCAGTATTTT. It translates to CASSPLPAGRDTQYF.

DNA of the CDR3: TGTGCCATCAGTCACAGGGGTCCAACTATGAACACCGGGGAGCTGTTTTTT. Translation gives CAISHRGPTMNTGELFF. The rearrangement links TRBV10-3 to TRBJ2-2; 7 bases align to TRBD1. Unmatched junction bases numbered 10, after V lost 5 bases and J lost 1 base. Per the germline V gene, CDR1 is ENHRY and CDR2 is SYGVKD. The CDR3 consists of 17 residues.

V usage is TRBV6-1 and J usage is TRBJ1-2; D is ambiguous. Germline V gives CDR1 MNHNS, CDR2 SASEGT. V lost 2 bases and J 6 bases, leaving 16 bases between the germline ends. This CDR3 region has 15 residues. The CDR3 spells CASSELVTGSNGYTF. The CDR3 nucleotides read TGTGCCAGCAGTGAATTAGTTACGGGGTCCAATGGCTACACCTTC.

The V gene is TRBV28, the J gene TRBJ1-5; TRBD1 matches 10 bases. Per germline, CDR1 MDHEN and CDR2 SYDVKM. The CDR3 runs to 17 residues. V lost 0 bases to trimming and J lost 4 bases; unmatched junction nucleotides: 6. CDR3: CASSLWVGQGLNQPQHF. In nucleotides, the CDR3 is TGTGCCAGCAGTTTATGGGTGGGACAGGGGCTGAATCAGCCCCAGCATTTT.

V and J are TRBV11-2 and TRBJ2-5, with TRBD2 identical over 8 bases. Germline assignment: CDR1 SGHAT and CDR2 FQNNGV. The V segment lost 5 bases and the J segment 0 bases; nucleotides outside the gene matches: 11. This CDR3 has 17 amino acids. CDR3 coding DNA: TGTGCCAGCAGCCTAAGTGGTAGCGGGGACTACCAAGAGACCCAGTACTTC. This codes for CASSLSGSGDYQETQYF. Full variable domain (outside the CDR3, taken from reference TRBV11-2 and TRBJ2-5): EAGVAQSPRYKIIEKRQSVAFWCNPISGHATLYWYQQILGQGPKLLIQFQNNGVVDDSQLPKDRFSAERLKGVDSTLKIQPAKLEDSAVYLCASSLSGSGDYQETQYFGPGTRLLVL.

The rearrangement uses TRBV4-1 and TRBJ2-7; D not resolved. The CDR3 consists of 15 residues. Trimming removed 1 base from V and 0 bases from J, with 10 bases in between. Germline CDR1 MGHRA, CDR2 YSYEKL. CDR3 nucleotide sequence: TGCGCCAGCAGCCAAGGGCACAGTCTCTCCTACGAGCAGTACTTC. Translated: CASSQGHSLSYEQYF.

V is TRBV12-3 or TRBV12-4 and J is TRBJ2-5; TRBD1 is a possible D gene (5 bases). V lost 5 bases, J lost 5 bases, and 9 bases lay in between. The CDR3 extends over 12 amino acids. The CDR3 protein is CASSLGAETQYF. For the CDR3, the DNA is TGTGCCAGCAGTCTAGGGGCGGAGACCCAGTACTTC.